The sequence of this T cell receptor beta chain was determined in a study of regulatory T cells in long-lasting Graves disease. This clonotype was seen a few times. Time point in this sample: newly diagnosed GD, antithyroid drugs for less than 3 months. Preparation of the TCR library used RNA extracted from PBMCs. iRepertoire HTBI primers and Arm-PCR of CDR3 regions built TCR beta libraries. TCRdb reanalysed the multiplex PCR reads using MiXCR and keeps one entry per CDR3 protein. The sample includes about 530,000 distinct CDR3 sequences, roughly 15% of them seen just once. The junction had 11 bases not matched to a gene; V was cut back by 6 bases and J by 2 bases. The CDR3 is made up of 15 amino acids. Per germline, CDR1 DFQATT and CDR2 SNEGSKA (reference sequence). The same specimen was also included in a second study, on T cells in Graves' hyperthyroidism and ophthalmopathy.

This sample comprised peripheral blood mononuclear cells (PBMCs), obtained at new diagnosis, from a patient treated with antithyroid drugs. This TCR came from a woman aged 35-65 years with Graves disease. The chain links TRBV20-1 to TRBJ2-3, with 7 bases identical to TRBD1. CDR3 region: CSALDHRGNTDTQYF. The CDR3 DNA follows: TGCAGTGCGCTCGACCACAGGGGAAACACAGATACGCAGTATTTT.